A selection of T cell receptor beta chains follows, all from one sample in a study of PD-L1 blockade in urothelial cancer. Method: immunoSEQ multiplex PCR; TCRdb's copy keeps in-frame clones and lacks some. This repertoire shows tens of thousands of clones, roughly 84% found once; its top ten account for about 8.6%. This sample comprised PBMCs, obtained around atezolizumab (anti-PD-L1) treatment. The receptors come from a woman aged 70 to 79 with urothelial cancer. Each CDR3 is given with its conserved first and last residue. The order of the fields is V gene, D gene, clone size, J gene, CDR3 protein, CDR3 DNA. A D gene is named only where the DNA matches it firmly. Clone size, where shown, is once, few, many, or a class for clones that have expanded.

v_gene: TRBV18; d_gene: TRBD1; abundance: NA; j_gene: TRBJ1-3; CDR3aa: CASSPPKGQGVGNTIYF; CDR3nt: TGTGCCAGCTCACCACCGAAGGGACAGGGAGTTGGAAACACCATATATTTT
v_gene: TRBV29-1; d_gene: TRBD1; abundance: once; j_gene: TRBJ2-3; CDR3aa: CSARQGITDTQYF; CDR3nt: TGCAGCGCGAGACAGGGTATCACAGATACGCAGTATTTT
v_gene: TRBV6-5; d_gene: NA; abundance: NA; j_gene: TRBJ2-6; CDR3aa: CASSYGGPGANVLTF; CDR3nt: TGTGCCAGCAGTTACGGAGGGCCTGGGGCCAACGTCCTGACTTTC
v_gene: TRBV7-2; d_gene: TRBD2; abundance: once; j_gene: TRBJ2-7; CDR3aa: CASSLIRGTSGYEQYF; CDR3nt: TGTGCCAGCAGCTTAATTAGGGGGACTAGCGGCTACGAGCAGTACTTC
v_gene: TRBV4-1; d_gene: TRBD2; abundance: NA; j_gene: TRBJ2-2; CDR3aa: CASSQKGHGGINTGELFF; CDR3nt: TGCGCCAGCAGCCAAAAAGGCCACGGGGGGATTAACACCGGGGAGCTGTTTTTT
v_gene: TRBV7-2; d_gene: TRBD2; abundance: NA; j_gene: TRBJ2-7; CDR3aa: CASSSRTSGAYEQYF; CDR3nt: TGTGCCAGCAGCTCCCGGACTAGCGGGGCTTACGAGCAGTACTTC
v_gene: TRBV10-2; d_gene: NA; abundance: NA; j_gene: TRBJ2-1; CDR3aa: CASSESTGSYNEQFF; CDR3nt: TGCGCCAGCAGTGAGTCGACAGGTAGCTACAATGAGCAGTTCTTC
v_gene: TRBV4-3; d_gene: TRBD2; abundance: once; j_gene: TRBJ2-3; CDR3aa: CASSQEGLAGGPDTQYF; CDR3nt: TGCGCCAGCAGCCAAGAGGGACTAGCGGGGGGGCCTGATACGCAGTATTTT
v_gene: TRBV10-3; d_gene: TRBD1; abundance: NA; j_gene: TRBJ2-3; CDR3aa: CAISGKQGAGKDTQYF; CDR3nt: TGTGCCATCAGTGGGAAACAGGGGGCCGGTAAAGATACGCAGTATTTT
v_gene: TRBV10-1; d_gene: TRBD2; abundance: once; j_gene: TRBJ2-3; CDR3aa: CASSPGLAGNTDTQYF; CDR3nt: TGCGCCAGCAGTCCCGGACTAGCGGGAAACACAGATACGCAGTATTTT
v_gene: TRBV11-2; d_gene: NA; abundance: NA; j_gene: TRBJ2-3; CDR3aa: CASSLRGSYTQYF; CDR3nt: TGTGCCAGCAGCTTACGGGGGTCTTATACGCAGTATTTT
v_gene: TRBV7-7; d_gene: TRBD2; abundance: once; j_gene: TRBJ2-5; CDR3aa: CASSPRGGRGETQYF; CDR3nt: TGTGCCAGCAGCCCGCGGGGGGGGAGAGGAGAGACCCAGTACTTC
v_gene: TRBV2; d_gene: NA; abundance: NA; j_gene: TRBJ1-5; CDR3aa: CASSVQYSNQPQHF; CDR3nt: TGTGCCAGCAGTGTACAGTATAGCAATCAGCCCCAGCATTTT
v_gene: TRBV11-2; d_gene: TRBD2; abundance: NA; j_gene: TRBJ2-1; CDR3aa: CASVPPGGPSLYNEQFF; CDR3nt: TGTGCCAGCGTCCCCCCGGGGGGGCCGTCCTTATACAATGAGCAGTTCTTC
v_gene: TRBV9; d_gene: TRBD1; abundance: NA; j_gene: TRBJ2-7; CDR3aa: CASSEGTGASSYEQYF; CDR3nt: TGTGCCAGCAGCGAGGGGACAGGGGCAAGCTCCTACGAGCAGTACTTC
v_gene: TRBV18; d_gene: NA; abundance: NA; j_gene: TRBJ2-7; CDR3aa: CASSPSAYEQYF; CDR3nt: TGTGCCAGCTCACCCTCTGCCTACGAGCAGTACTTC
v_gene: TRBV4-1; d_gene: NA; abundance: NA; j_gene: TRBJ1-1; CDR3aa: CASNPIDRNTEAFF; CDR3nt: TGCGCCAGCAATCCCATAGACAGGAACACTGAAGCTTTCTTT
v_gene: TRBV18; d_gene: TRBD2; abundance: NA; j_gene: TRBJ2-1; CDR3aa: CASSPGLEPYNEQFF; CDR3nt: TGTGCCAGCTCACCAGGACTAGAGCCCTACAATGAGCAGTTCTTC
v_gene: TRBV6-1; d_gene: TRBD1; abundance: NA; j_gene: TRBJ2-7; CDR3aa: CASSEGGTGPYEQYF; CDR3nt: TGTGCCAGCAGTGAAGGTGGGACAGGACCCTACGAGCAGTACTTC
v_gene: TRBV6-5; d_gene: TRBD2; abundance: NA; j_gene: TRBJ2-3; CDR3aa: CASRRLASGDTQYF; CDR3nt: TGTGCCAGCAGAAGACTAGCCTCCGGAGATACGCAGTATTTT
v_gene: TRBV19; d_gene: TRBD1; abundance: NA; j_gene: TRBJ2-3; CDR3aa: CASNPESGGNTDTQYF; CDR3nt: TGTGCCAGTAACCCCGAGTCAGGGGGAAACACAGATACGCAGTATTTT
v_gene: TRBV28; d_gene: TRBD1; abundance: NA; j_gene: TRBJ1-5; CDR3aa: CASSLDRGFYSNQPQHF; CDR3nt: TGTGCCAGCAGTCTTGACAGGGGTTTCTATAGCAATCAGCCCCAGCATTTT
v_gene: TRBV5-1; d_gene: TRBD1; abundance: NA; j_gene: TRBJ1-1; CDR3aa: CASSRRQTGDTEAFF; CDR3nt: TGCGCCAGCAGCCGAAGGCAGACAGGGGACACTGAAGCTTTCTTT
v_gene: TRBV7-8; d_gene: NA; abundance: NA; j_gene: TRBJ2-2; CDR3aa: CASSPRPNTGELFF; CDR3nt: TGTGCCAGCAGCCCCAGGCCGAACACCGGGGAGCTGTTTTTT
v_gene: TRBV5-4; d_gene: TRBD1; abundance: NA; j_gene: TRBJ2-7; CDR3aa: CASSWVGQGVDEQYF; CDR3nt: TGTGCCAGCAGCTGGGTGGGACAGGGGGTTGACGAGCAGTACTTC
v_gene: TRBV4-3; d_gene: NA; abundance: NA; j_gene: TRBJ1-1; CDR3aa: CASSQDIIFGTEAFF; CDR3nt: TGCGCCAGCAGCCAAGATATAATTTTCGGGACAGAAGCTTTCTTT
v_gene: TRBV6-6; d_gene: NA; abundance: NA; j_gene: TRBJ2-6; CDR3aa: CASRPGGANVLTF; CDR3nt: TGTGCCAGCAGGCCGGGAGGGGCCAACGTCCTGACTTTC
v_gene: TRBV10-3; d_gene: TRBD1; abundance: NA; j_gene: TRBJ2-5; CDR3aa: CAISRQGKETQYF; CDR3nt: TGTGCCATCAGCCGACAGGGAAAAGAGACCCAGTACTTC
v_gene: TRBV7-2; d_gene: TRBD2; abundance: NA; j_gene: TRBJ2-7; CDR3aa: CASSLASGRGREQYF; CDR3nt: TGTGCCAGCAGCTTAGCTAGCGGGAGAGGGAGGGAGCAGTACTTC
v_gene: TRBV1; d_gene: NA; abundance: few; j_gene: TRBJ1-2; CDR3aa: CTSSRRQGAHRNYGYTF; CDR3nt: TGCACCAGCAGCCGACGACAGGGGGCCCATCGAAACTATGGCTACACCTTC
v_gene: TRBV4-2; d_gene: NA; abundance: NA; j_gene: TRBJ2-1; CDR3aa: CASSHDGSSYNEQFF; CDR3nt: TGTGCCAGCAGCCATGACGGGAGCTCCTACAATGAGCAGTTCTTC